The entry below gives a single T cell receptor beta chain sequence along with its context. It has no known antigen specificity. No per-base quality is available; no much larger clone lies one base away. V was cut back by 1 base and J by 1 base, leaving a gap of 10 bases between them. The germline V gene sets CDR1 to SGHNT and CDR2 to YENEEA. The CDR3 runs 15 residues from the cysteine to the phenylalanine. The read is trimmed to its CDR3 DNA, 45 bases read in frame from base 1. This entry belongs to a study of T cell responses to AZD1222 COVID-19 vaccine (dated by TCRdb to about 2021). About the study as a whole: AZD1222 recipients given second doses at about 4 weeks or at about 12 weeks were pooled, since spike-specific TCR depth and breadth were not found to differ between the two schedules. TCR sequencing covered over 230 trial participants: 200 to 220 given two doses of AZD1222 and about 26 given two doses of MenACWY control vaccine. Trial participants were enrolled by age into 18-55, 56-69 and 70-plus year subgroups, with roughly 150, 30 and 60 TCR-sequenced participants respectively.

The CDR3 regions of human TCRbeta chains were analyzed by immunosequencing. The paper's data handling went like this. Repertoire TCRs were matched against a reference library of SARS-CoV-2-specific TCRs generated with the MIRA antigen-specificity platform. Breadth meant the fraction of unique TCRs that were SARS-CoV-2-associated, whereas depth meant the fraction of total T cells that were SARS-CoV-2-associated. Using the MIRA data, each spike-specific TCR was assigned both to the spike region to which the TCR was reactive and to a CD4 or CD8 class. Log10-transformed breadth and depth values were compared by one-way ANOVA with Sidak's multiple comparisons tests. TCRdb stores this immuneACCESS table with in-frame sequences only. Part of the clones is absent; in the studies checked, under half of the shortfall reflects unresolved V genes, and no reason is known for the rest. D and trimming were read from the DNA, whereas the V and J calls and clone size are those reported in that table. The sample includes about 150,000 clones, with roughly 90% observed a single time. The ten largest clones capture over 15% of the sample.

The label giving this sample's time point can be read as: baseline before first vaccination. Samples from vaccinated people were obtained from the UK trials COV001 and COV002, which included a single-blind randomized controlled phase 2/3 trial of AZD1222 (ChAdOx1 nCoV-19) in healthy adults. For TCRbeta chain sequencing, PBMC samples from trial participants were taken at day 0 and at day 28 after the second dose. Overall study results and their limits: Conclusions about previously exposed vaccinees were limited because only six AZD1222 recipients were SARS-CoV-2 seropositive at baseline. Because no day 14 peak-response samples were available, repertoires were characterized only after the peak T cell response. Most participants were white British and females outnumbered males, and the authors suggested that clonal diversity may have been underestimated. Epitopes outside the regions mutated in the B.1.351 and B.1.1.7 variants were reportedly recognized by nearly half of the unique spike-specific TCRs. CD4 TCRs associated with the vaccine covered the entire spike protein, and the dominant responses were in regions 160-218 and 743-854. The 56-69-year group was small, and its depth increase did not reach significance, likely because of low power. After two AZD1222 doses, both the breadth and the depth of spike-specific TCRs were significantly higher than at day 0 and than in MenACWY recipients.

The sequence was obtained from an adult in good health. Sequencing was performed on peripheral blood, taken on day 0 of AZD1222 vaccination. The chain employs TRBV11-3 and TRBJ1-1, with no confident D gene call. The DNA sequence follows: TGTGCCAGCAGCTTAGGAGTCTCGGCGAACACTGAAGCTTTCTTT. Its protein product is CASSLGVSANTEAFF. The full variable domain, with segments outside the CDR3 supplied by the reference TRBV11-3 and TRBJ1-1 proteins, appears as EAGVVQSPRYKIIEKKQPVAFWCNPISGHNTLYWYLQNLGQGPELLIRYENEEAVDDSQLPKDRFSAERLKGVDSTLKIQPAELGDSAVYLCASSLGVSANTEAFFGQGTRLTVV.